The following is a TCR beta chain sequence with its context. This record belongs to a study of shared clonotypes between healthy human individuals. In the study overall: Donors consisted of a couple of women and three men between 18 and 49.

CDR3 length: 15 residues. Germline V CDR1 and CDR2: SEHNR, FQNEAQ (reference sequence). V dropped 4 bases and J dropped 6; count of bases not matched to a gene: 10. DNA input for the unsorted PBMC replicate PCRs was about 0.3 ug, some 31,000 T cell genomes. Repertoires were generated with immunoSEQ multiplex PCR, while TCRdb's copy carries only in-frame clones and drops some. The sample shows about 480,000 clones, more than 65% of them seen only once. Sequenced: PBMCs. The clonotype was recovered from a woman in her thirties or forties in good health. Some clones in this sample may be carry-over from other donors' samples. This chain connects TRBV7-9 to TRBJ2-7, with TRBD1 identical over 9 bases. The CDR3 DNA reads TGTGCCAGCAGCTGGACGCGGGACAGGGTGGGCGAGCAGTACTTC. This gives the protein CASSWTRDRVGEQYF.